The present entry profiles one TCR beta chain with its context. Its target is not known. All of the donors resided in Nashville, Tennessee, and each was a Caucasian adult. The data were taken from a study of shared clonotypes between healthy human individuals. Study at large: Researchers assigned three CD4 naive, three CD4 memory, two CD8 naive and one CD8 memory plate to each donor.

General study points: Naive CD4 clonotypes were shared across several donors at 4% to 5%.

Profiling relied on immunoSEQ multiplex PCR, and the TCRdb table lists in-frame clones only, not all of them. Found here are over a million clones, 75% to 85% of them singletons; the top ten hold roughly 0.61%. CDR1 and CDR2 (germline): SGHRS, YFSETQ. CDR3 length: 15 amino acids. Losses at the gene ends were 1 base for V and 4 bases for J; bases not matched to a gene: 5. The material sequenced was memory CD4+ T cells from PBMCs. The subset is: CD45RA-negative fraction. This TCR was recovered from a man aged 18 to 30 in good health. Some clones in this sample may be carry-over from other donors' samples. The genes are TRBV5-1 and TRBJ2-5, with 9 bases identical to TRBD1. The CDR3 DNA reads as TGCGCCAGCAGCTTGACACAGGGGGCTCGAGAGACCCAGTACTTC. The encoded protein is CASSLTQGARETQYF.